Listed below are T cell receptor beta chains from one sample, sequenced in a study of blood T cell repertoires in COVID-19. Profiled with immunoSEQ multiplex PCR; TCRdb holds only in-frame clones, not every one. The sample includes around 400,000 clones, about 90% seen only once; the top ten take roughly a tenth. Sequencing was performed on peripheral blood. These receptors came from a woman aged 25 to 39 with COVID-19, enrolled during active disease. The CDR3 runs from the conserved cysteine through the conserved F or W. The D gene is left open where the match is weak. Clone sizes are given selectively: once, few, many, or a class where the clone is expanded.

V gene: TRBV18; CDR3 length: 16; clone size: NA; D gene: NA; J gene: TRBJ1-4; CDR3 protein: CASSPSPRGSNEKLFF; CDR3 DNA: TGTGCCAGCTCACCAAGCCCGCGCGGATCTAATGAAAAACTGTTTTTT
V gene: TRBV28; CDR3 length: 14; clone size: NA; D gene: TRBD1; J gene: TRBJ2-2; CDR3 protein: CAIKGTGATGELFF; CDR3 DNA: TGTGCCATCAAGGGGACAGGGGCGACCGGGGAGCTGTTTTTT
V gene: TRBV28; CDR3 length: 15; clone size: NA; D gene: TRBD2; J gene: TRBJ2-3; CDR3 protein: CASRAPGRGTDTQYF; CDR3 DNA: TGTGCCAGCCGGGCCCCGGGGAGGGGCACAGATACGCAGTATTTT
V gene: TRBV6-5; CDR3 length: 13; clone size: NA; D gene: NA; J gene: TRBJ2-3; CDR3 protein: CAAGTPITDTQYF; CDR3 DNA: TGTGCCGCGGGGACTCCTATCACAGATACGCAGTATTTT
V gene: TRBV19; CDR3 length: 16; clone size: NA; D gene: TRBD2; J gene: TRBJ2-2; CDR3 protein: CASTPRAGLHTGELFF; CDR3 DNA: TGTGCCAGTACCCCCAGGGCGGGACTACACACCGGGGAGCTGTTTTTT
V gene: TRBV11-2; CDR3 length: 16; clone size: NA; D gene: TRBD2; J gene: TRBJ2-3; CDR3 protein: CASSFWSGGGTDTQYF; CDR3 DNA: TGTGCCAGCAGCTTTTGGAGCGGGGGGGGGACAGATACGCAGTATTTT
V gene: TRBV24-1; CDR3 length: 16; clone size: NA; D gene: TRBD1; J gene: TRBJ2-1; CDR3 protein: CATSDLGQGEANEQFF; CDR3 DNA: TGTGCCACCAGTGATTTGGGACAGGGGGAGGCCAATGAGCAGTTCTTC
V gene: TRBV7-9; CDR3 length: 18; clone size: NA; D gene: TRBD2; J gene: TRBJ2-3; CDR3 protein: CASSLAEAGGPGTDTQYF; CDR3 DNA: TGTGCCAGCAGCTTAGCAGAAGCGGGAGGGCCGGGCACAGATACGCAGTATTTT
V gene: TRBV28; CDR3 length: 15; clone size: NA; D gene: NA; J gene: TRBJ2-2; CDR3 protein: CASSLAEANTGELFF; CDR3 DNA: TGTGCCAGCAGTTTGGCGGAGGCGAACACCGGGGAGCTGTTTTTT
V gene: TRBV5-1; CDR3 length: 15; clone size: few; D gene: NA; J gene: TRBJ2-3; CDR3 protein: CASSSPEKSRDTQYF; CDR3 DNA: TGCGCCAGCAGCTCCCCCGAGAAGTCGCGAGATACGCAGTATTTT
V gene: TRBV9; CDR3 length: 14; clone size: NA; D gene: NA; J gene: TRBJ2-2; CDR3 protein: CASSAGTATGELFF; CDR3 DNA: TGTGCCAGCAGCGCGGGGACTGCGACCGGGGAGCTGTTTTTT
V gene: TRBV10-3; CDR3 length: 17; clone size: NA; D gene: NA; J gene: TRBJ2-1; CDR3 protein: CAISERGVGGSYNEQFF; CDR3 DNA: TGTGCCATCAGTGAACGTGGGGTGGGGGGTTCCTACAATGAGCAGTTCTTC
V gene: TRBV2; CDR3 length: 13; clone size: NA; D gene: NA; J gene: TRBJ1-5; CDR3 protein: CASSEPTGQPQHF; CDR3 DNA: TGTGCCAGCAGTGAACCAACGGGGCAGCCCCAGCATTTT
V gene: TRBV4-1; CDR3 length: 15; clone size: once; D gene: TRBD1; J gene: TRBJ2-1; CDR3 protein: CASSQAGTGYNEQFF; CDR3 DNA: TGCGCCAGCAGCCAAGCCGGGACAGGTTACAATGAGCAGTTCTTC
V gene: TRBV2; CDR3 length: 16; clone size: NA; D gene: TRBD1; J gene: TRBJ2-3; CDR3 protein: CASSAGQGGVTDTQYF; CDR3 DNA: TGTGCCAGCAGCGCGGGACAGGGGGGCGTCACAGATACGCAGTATTTT
V gene: TRBV3-1/TRBV3-2; CDR3 length: 16; clone size: NA; D gene: TRBD1; J gene: TRBJ1-1; CDR3 protein: CASSPILGQKNTEAFF; CDR3 DNA: TGTGCCAGCAGCCCAATCTTGGGACAGAAGAACACTGAAGCTTTCTTT
V gene: TRBV28; CDR3 length: 15; clone size: once; D gene: TRBD2; J gene: TRBJ2-7; CDR3 protein: CASRRRLAANYEQYF; CDR3 DNA: TGTGCCAGCAGACGTAGACTAGCGGCTAACTACGAGCAGTACTTC
V gene: TRBV20-1; CDR3 length: 11; clone size: NA; D gene: NA; J gene: TRBJ1-1; CDR3 protein: CSAGTGTEAFF; CDR3 DNA: TGCAGTGCGGGTACGGGGACTGAAGCTTTCTTT
V gene: TRBV5-1; CDR3 length: 14; clone size: few; D gene: TRBD1; J gene: TRBJ1-5; CDR3 protein: CASSPQGANQPQHF; CDR3 DNA: TGCGCCAGCAGCCCACAGGGGGCGAATCAGCCCCAGCATTTT
V gene: TRBV5-4; CDR3 length: 13; clone size: NA; D gene: NA; J gene: TRBJ1-2; CDR3 protein: CASSFDRLDGYTF; CDR3 DNA: TGTGCCAGCAGCTTTGACAGGTTGGATGGCTACACCTTC
V gene: TRBV6-6; CDR3 length: 15; clone size: NA; D gene: TRBD1; J gene: TRBJ2-7; CDR3 protein: CASSSGQKGSYEQYF; CDR3 DNA: TGTGCCAGCAGTTCGGGACAGAAGGGGTCCTACGAGCAGTACTTC
V gene: TRBV7-9; CDR3 length: 14; clone size: NA; D gene: TRBD2; J gene: TRBJ2-1; CDR3 protein: CASSLGEGRDEQFF; CDR3 DNA: TGTGCCAGCAGCTTAGGCGAAGGGAGGGATGAGCAGTTCTTC
V gene: TRBV10-2; CDR3 length: 13; clone size: NA; D gene: TRBD2; J gene: TRBJ2-1; CDR3 protein: CASSGVAGGEQFF; CDR3 DNA: TGCGCCAGCAGCGGAGTAGCGGGGGGTGAGCAGTTCTTC
V gene: TRBV7-3; CDR3 length: 11; clone size: few; D gene: NA; J gene: TRBJ2-7; CDR3 protein: CASSSLGEQYF; CDR3 DNA: TGTGCCAGCAGCTCGCTAGGCGAGCAGTACTTC
V gene: TRBV28; CDR3 length: 14; clone size: NA; D gene: NA; J gene: TRBJ2-7; CDR3 protein: CASGTWGPGYEQYF; CDR3 DNA: TGTGCCAGCGGTACGTGGGGCCCAGGGTACGAGCAGTACTTC
V gene: TRBV27; CDR3 length: 12; clone size: NA; D gene: NA; J gene: TRBJ2-3; CDR3 protein: CASRRSTDTQYF; CDR3 DNA: TGTGCCAGCCGGCGGAGCACAGATACGCAGTATTTT
V gene: TRBV7-9; CDR3 length: 16; clone size: NA; D gene: NA; J gene: TRBJ2-3; CDR3 protein: CASSLGSGSSTDTQYF; CDR3 DNA: TGTGCCAGCAGCTTAGGGTCAGGGTCTAGCACAGATACGCAGTATTTT
V gene: TRBV7-9; CDR3 length: 17; clone size: NA; D gene: TRBD1; J gene: TRBJ1-3; CDR3 protein: CASSAVQGASAGNTIYF; CDR3 DNA: TGTGCCAGCAGCGCCGTACAGGGGGCTAGCGCTGGAAACACCATATATTTT
V gene: TRBV12-3/TRBV12-4; CDR3 length: 11; clone size: once; D gene: NA; J gene: TRBJ1-2; CDR3 protein: CASSNQGGYTF; CDR3 DNA: TGTGCCAGCAGTAACCAGGGTGGCTACACCTTC
V gene: TRBV6-1; CDR3 length: 18; clone size: NA; D gene: TRBD2; J gene: TRBJ2-5; CDR3 protein: CASSVRHNRLAGLETQYF; CDR3 DNA: TGTGCCAGCAGTGTTCGTCATAACCGGCTAGCGGGGCTCGAGACCCAGTACTTC
V gene: TRBV24-1; CDR3 length: 13; clone size: once; D gene: NA; J gene: TRBJ2-5; CDR3 protein: CATSDTGLGTQYF; CDR3 DNA: TGTGCCACCAGTGATACGGGACTCGGGACCCAGTACTTC
V gene: TRBV29-1; CDR3 length: 14; clone size: NA; D gene: TRBD1; J gene: TRBJ2-7; CDR3 protein: CSVADRGPTYEQYF; CDR3 DNA: TGCAGCGTTGCCGACAGGGGACCGACCTACGAGCAGTACTTC
V gene: TRBV5-1; CDR3 length: 14; clone size: few; D gene: TRBD2; J gene: TRBJ2-7; CDR3 protein: CASSLGTSVYEQYF; CDR3 DNA: TGCGCCAGCAGCTTGGGGACTAGCGTCTACGAGCAGTACTTC
V gene: TRBV28; CDR3 length: 16; clone size: NA; D gene: NA; J gene: TRBJ2-2; CDR3 protein: CASSLSSRANTGELFF; CDR3 DNA: TGTGCCAGCAGTTTATCAAGCAGGGCGAACACCGGGGAGCTGTTTTTT
V gene: TRBV21-1; CDR3 length: 17; clone size: NA; D gene: NA; J gene: TRBJ2-2; CDR3 protein: CASSMPTSGGRDGELFF; CDR3 DNA: TGTGCCAGCAGCATGCCTACTAGCGGGGGACGGGACGGGGAGCTGTTTTTT
V gene: TRBV24-1; CDR3 length: 13; clone size: few; D gene: NA; J gene: TRBJ2-2; CDR3 protein: CATSDPYTGELFF; CDR3 DNA: TGTGCCACCAGTGATCCCTACACCGGGGAGCTGTTTTTT
V gene: TRBV7-9; CDR3 length: 15; clone size: NA; D gene: TRBD2; J gene: TRBJ2-7; CDR3 protein: CASKPLGEGWFEQYF; CDR3 DNA: TGTGCCAGCAAGCCCCTTGGGGAGGGTTGGTTCGAGCAGTACTTC
V gene: TRBV7-9; CDR3 length: 14; clone size: NA; D gene: NA; J gene: TRBJ1-1; CDR3 protein: CASNGRGSRTEAFF; CDR3 DNA: TGTGCCAGCAATGGGAGGGGGAGTCGGACTGAAGCTTTCTTT
V gene: TRBV25-1; CDR3 length: 13; clone size: NA; D gene: NA; J gene: TRBJ1-6; CDR3 protein: CASAYSYNLPLHF; CDR3 DNA: TGTGCCAGCGCTTACTCCTATAATTTACCCCTCCACTTT
V gene: TRBV29-1; CDR3 length: 11; clone size: NA; D gene: NA; J gene: TRBJ1-2; CDR3 protein: CSVEAGDGYTF; CDR3 DNA: TGCAGCGTTGAAGCAGGGGATGGCTACACCTTC
V gene: TRBV23-1; CDR3 length: 16; clone size: NA; D gene: NA; J gene: TRBJ2-2; CDR3 protein: CASSQAGATAAGELFF; CDR3 DNA: TGCGCCAGCAGTCAAGCGGGTGCGACGGCGGCCGGGGAGCTGTTTTTT
V gene: TRBV5-6; CDR3 length: 17; clone size: few; D gene: TRBD2; J gene: TRBJ2-2; CDR3 protein: CASSLPGLAGVDGELFF; CDR3 DNA: TGTGCCAGCAGCTTGCCGGGACTAGCGGGAGTGGACGGGGAGCTGTTTTTT
V gene: TRBV28; CDR3 length: 16; clone size: NA; D gene: TRBD1; J gene: TRBJ1-2; CDR3 protein: CASSYTGTGGTYGYTF; CDR3 DNA: TGTGCCAGCAGTTACACCGGGACAGGGGGCACCTATGGCTACACCTTC
V gene: TRBV9; CDR3 length: 16; clone size: NA; D gene: TRBD2; J gene: TRBJ2-1; CDR3 protein: CASSPTSGRSYNEQFF; CDR3 DNA: TGTGCCAGCAGCCCAACTAGCGGGAGGTCCTACAATGAGCAGTTCTTC
V gene: TRBV2; CDR3 length: 13; clone size: NA; D gene: NA; J gene: TRBJ1-5; CDR3 protein: CASSGVSNQPQHF; CDR3 DNA: TGTGCCAGCAGCGGGGTAAGCAATCAGCCCCAGCATTTT
V gene: TRBV5-1; CDR3 length: 14; clone size: NA; D gene: NA; J gene: TRBJ1-1; CDR3 protein: CASSLVGGGTEAFF; CDR3 DNA: TGCGCCAGCAGCTTGGTCGGCGGAGGCACTGAAGCTTTCTTT
V gene: TRBV6-5; CDR3 length: 15; clone size: NA; D gene: NA; J gene: TRBJ1-4; CDR3 protein: CASARDTGIDEKLFF; CDR3 DNA: TGTGCCAGCGCCAGAGATACAGGGATAGACGAAAAACTGTTTTTT
V gene: TRBV13; CDR3 length: 13; clone size: NA; D gene: TRBD1; J gene: TRBJ2-7; CDR3 protein: CASRVGQGYEQYF; CDR3 DNA: TGTGCCAGCAGGGTGGGACAGGGCTACGAGCAGTACTTC
V gene: TRBV28; CDR3 length: 14; clone size: NA; D gene: NA; J gene: TRBJ1-1; CDR3 protein: CASSLAGSSTEAFF; CDR3 DNA: TGTGCCAGCAGTTTAGCAGGTTCGAGCACTGAAGCTTTCTTT
V gene: TRBV5-1; CDR3 length: 13; clone size: NA; D gene: NA; J gene: TRBJ1-2; CDR3 protein: CASRATGTDGYTF; CDR3 DNA: TGCGCCAGCAGAGCAACAGGGACGGATGGCTACACCTTC
V gene: TRBV7-2; CDR3 length: 16; clone size: NA; D gene: NA; J gene: TRBJ1-1; CDR3 protein: CASSLTAAGVGTEAFF; CDR3 DNA: TGTGCCAGCAGCTTAACGGCCGCAGGGGTCGGTACTGAAGCTTTCTTT
V gene: TRBV28; CDR3 length: 13; clone size: NA; D gene: NA; J gene: TRBJ1-2; CDR3 protein: CASTLGGGYGYTF; CDR3 DNA: TGTGCCAGCACCTTGGGAGGGGGGTATGGCTACACCTTC
V gene: TRBV6-5; CDR3 length: 14; clone size: NA; D gene: NA; J gene: TRBJ1-3; CDR3 protein: CASSQGTSGNTIYF; CDR3 DNA: TGTGCCAGCAGCCAGGGGACCTCTGGAAACACCATATATTTT
V gene: TRBV28; CDR3 length: 17; clone size: NA; D gene: TRBD2; J gene: TRBJ2-7; CDR3 protein: CASSRGLAGIDYYEQYF; CDR3 DNA: TGTGCCAGCAGTCGGGGACTAGCGGGAATCGATTACTACGAGCAGTACTTC
V gene: TRBV21-1; CDR3 length: 18; clone size: NA; D gene: NA; J gene: TRBJ1-5; CDR3 protein: CASSSNVRVSGPGQPQHF; CDR3 DNA: TGTGCCAGCAGCTCGAATGTTCGCGTATCTGGCCCAGGTCAGCCCCAGCATTTT
V gene: TRBV5-1; CDR3 length: 13; clone size: many; D gene: NA; J gene: TRBJ2-4; CDR3 protein: CASSEEAKNIQYF; CDR3 DNA: TGCGCCAGCAGCGAGGAAGCCAAAAACATTCAGTACTTC
V gene: TRBV15; CDR3 length: 14; clone size: few; D gene: NA; J gene: TRBJ1-5; CDR3 protein: CATSRDSSNQPQHF; CDR3 DNA: TGTGCCACCAGCAGGGACAGTAGCAATCAGCCCCAGCATTTT